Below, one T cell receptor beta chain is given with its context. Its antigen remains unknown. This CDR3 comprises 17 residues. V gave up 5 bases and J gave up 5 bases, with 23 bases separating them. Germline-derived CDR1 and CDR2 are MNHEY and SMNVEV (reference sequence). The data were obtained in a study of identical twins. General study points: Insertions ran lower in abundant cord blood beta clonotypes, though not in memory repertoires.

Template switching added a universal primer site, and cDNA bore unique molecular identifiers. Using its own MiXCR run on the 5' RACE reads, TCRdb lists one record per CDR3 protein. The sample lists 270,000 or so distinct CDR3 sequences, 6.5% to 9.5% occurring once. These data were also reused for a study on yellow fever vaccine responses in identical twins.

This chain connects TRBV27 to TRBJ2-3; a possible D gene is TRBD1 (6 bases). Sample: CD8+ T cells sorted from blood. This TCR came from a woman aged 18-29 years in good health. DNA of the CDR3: TGTGCCAGCAGTGCGAGACGACAGGTTAACGAGGAAGATACGCAGTATTTT. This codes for CASSARRQVNEEDTQYF.